This TCR beta chain derives from a study of Ad26.COV2.S vaccination and SARS-CoV-2 variants. Study at large: In the study, Ad26.COV2.S was injected intramuscularly once, or twice 56 days apart.

Trimming took 3 bases from V and 2 from J, leaving 12 bases between them. Looked up from germline, CDR1 is KGHDR and CDR2 is SFDVKD. The length of the CDR3 is 15 residues. Specified treatment: roughly 19 received Ad26.COV2.S at low or high dose, single or two shots; several received placebo; per-sample allocation not given. It was on day 63 after the first vaccine or placebo injection that samples were taken. TCRdb keeps only in-frame clones here, not all; method: immunoSEQ multiplex PCR. The table lists 440,000 or so clones, 80% to 90% of them singletons. The rearrangement joins TRBV24-1 to TRBJ2-5; no clear D. The sample here was peripheral blood, taken in a trial of Ad26.COV2.S vaccine versus placebo. The sequence was obtained from a person between 18 and 65 years old who received the Ad26.COV2.S COVID-19 vaccine or a placebo. The CDR3 protein is CATSDPLSGQETQYF. Written as DNA, the CDR3 is TGTGCCACCAGTGATCCCCTCTCTGGACAAGAGACCCAGTACTTC.